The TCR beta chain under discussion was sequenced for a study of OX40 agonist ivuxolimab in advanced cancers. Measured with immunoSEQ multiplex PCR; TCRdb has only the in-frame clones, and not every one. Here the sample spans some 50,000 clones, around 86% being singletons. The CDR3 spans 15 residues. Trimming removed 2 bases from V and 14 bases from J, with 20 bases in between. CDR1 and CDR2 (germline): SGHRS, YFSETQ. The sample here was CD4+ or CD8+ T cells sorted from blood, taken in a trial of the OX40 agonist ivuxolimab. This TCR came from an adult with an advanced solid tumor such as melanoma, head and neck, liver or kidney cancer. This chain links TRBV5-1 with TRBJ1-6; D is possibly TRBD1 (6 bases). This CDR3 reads CASSFRDTVVGSLHF. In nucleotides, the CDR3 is TGCGCCAGCAGCTTCCGGGACACAGTAGTGGGGTCCCTCCACTTT.